A single sample gave rise to the 2 T cell receptor beta chains below, sequenced in a study of regulatory T cells in long-lasting Graves disease. Time point given: persistent/refractory GD, antithyroid drugs over 5 years with positive TRAb. There was RNA extracted from PBMCs, and the TCR library was made from it. Sequencing libraries for TCR beta were prepared with iRepertoire HTBI primers and Arm-PCR of CDR3 regions. TCRdb processed the multiplex PCR reads anew with MiXCR; each CDR3 protein has one entry. The sample records more than 300,000 distinct CDR3 sequences, around 20% being singletons. The sequenced sample was peripheral blood mononuclear cells (PBMCs), obtained when the disease was refractory, from a patient treated with antithyroid drugs. The source of these receptors is a female donor with Graves disease.

In this sample, this clonotype turned up many times. The V call is TRBV29-1, the J call TRBJ2-5; 10 nucleotides match TRBD1. Trimming took 7 bases from V and 9 from J; bases not matched to a gene: 14. This CDR3 comprises 14 residues. Germline V gene lookup returns CDR1 SQVTM and CDR2 ANQGSEA. The CDR3 DNA reads as TGCAGCGGTGCCGGGACAGGGGTGGACGGAGCCCAGTACTTC. Translating it yields CSGAGTGVDGAQYF.

This clonotype was found a few times. The chain combines TRBV3-1 with TRBJ1-5; D unclear. Germline V CDR1 and CDR2: LGHDT, YNNKEL (reference sequence). The CDR3 totals 13 residues. The V gene lost 2 bases and the J gene lost 3 bases, with 5 bases spanning the gap. DNA for the CDR3: TGTGCCAGCAGCCAAATGGTCAATCAGCCCCAGCATTTT. This sequence encodes CASSQMVNQPQHF.